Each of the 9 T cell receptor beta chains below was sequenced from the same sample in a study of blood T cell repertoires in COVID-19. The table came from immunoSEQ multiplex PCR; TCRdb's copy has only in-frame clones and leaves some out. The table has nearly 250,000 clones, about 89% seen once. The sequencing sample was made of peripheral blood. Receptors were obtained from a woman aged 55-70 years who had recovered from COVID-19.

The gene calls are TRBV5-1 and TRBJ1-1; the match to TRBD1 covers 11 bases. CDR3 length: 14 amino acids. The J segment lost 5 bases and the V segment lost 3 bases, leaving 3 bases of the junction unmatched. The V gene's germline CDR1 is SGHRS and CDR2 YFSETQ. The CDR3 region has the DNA TGCGCCAGCAGCTGGGGGGACAGGGGGACTGAAGCTTTCTTT. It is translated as CASSWGDRGTEAFF.

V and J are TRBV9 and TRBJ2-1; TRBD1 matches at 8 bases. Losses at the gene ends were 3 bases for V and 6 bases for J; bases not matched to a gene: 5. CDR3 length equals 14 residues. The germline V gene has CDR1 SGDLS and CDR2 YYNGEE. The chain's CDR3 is CASSDHTGGNEQFF. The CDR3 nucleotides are TGTGCCAGCAGCGACCATACAGGGGGCAATGAGCAGTTCTTC.

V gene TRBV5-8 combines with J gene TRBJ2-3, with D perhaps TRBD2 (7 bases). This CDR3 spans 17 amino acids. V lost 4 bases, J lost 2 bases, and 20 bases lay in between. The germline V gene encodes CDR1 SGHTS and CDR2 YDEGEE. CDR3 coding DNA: TGTGCCAGCAGCCCATATGTGGGGGGGCGGACCACAGATACGCAGTATTTT. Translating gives CASSPYVGGRTTDTQYF.

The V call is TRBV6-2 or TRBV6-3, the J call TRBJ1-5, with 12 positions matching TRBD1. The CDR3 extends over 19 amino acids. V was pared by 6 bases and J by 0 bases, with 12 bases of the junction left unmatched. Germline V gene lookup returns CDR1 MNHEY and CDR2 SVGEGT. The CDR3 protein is CASSPTGTGGSDSNQPQHF. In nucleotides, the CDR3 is TGTGCCAGCAGCCCCACGGGGACAGGGGGCTCGGATAGCAATCAGCCCCAGCATTTT.

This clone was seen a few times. The CDR3 DNA reads TGTGCCAGCACCCTCGAGGACAGAATCAATGAGCAGTTCTTC. It translates to CASTLEDRINEQFF. The chain combines TRBV2 with TRBJ2-1; D is perhaps TRBD1 (6 bases). Germline V CDR1 and CDR2: SNHLY, FYNNEI. This CDR3 spans 14 amino acids. V gave up 7 bases and J gave up 6 bases, with 16 bases separating them. Full variable domain (rest looked up from reference TRBV2 and TRBJ2-1): EPEVTQTPSHQVTQMGQEVILRCVPISNHLYFYWYRQILGQKVEFLVSFYNNEISEKSEIFDDQFSVERPDGSNFTLKIRSTKLEDSAMYFCASTLEDRINEQFFGPGTRLTVL.

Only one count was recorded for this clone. The DNA for the CDR3 is TGTGCCAGTTCGGAGCGGGGTTCGGGATACAATGAGCAGTTCTTC. It encodes CASSERGSGYNEQFF. The rearrangement joins TRBV2 to TRBJ2-1; 7 bases agree with TRBD2. CDR3 length: 15 amino acids. CDR1 SNHLY and CDR2 FYNNEI come from the germline V gene. Trimming took 9 bases from V and 4 from J; bases not matched to a gene: 12.

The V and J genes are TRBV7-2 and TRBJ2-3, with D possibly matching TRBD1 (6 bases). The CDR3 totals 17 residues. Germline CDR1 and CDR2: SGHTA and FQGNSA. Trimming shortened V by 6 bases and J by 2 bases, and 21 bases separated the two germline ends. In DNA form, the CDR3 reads TGTGCCAGCAGACGACAAACCGGGACAATCCCCACAGATACGCAGTATTTT. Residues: CASRRQTGTIPTDTQYF.

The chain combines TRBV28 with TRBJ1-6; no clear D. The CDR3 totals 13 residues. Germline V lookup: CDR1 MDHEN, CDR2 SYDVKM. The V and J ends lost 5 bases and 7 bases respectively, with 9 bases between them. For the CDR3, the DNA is TGTGCCAGCAGTCGGGAAGGCAATTCACCCCTCCACTTT. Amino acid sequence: CASSREGNSPLHF. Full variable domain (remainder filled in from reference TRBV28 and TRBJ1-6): DVKVTQSSRYLVKRTGEKVFLECVQDMDHENMFWYRQDPGLGLRLIYFSYDVKMKEKGDIPEGYSVSREKKERFSLILESASTNQTSMYLCASSREGNSPLHFGNGTRLTVT.

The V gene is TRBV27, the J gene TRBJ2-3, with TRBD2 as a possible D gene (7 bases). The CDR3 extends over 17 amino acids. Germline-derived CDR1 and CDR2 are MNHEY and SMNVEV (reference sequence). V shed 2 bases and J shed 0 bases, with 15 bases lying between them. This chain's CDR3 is CASSLRLGGVSTDTQYF. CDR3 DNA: TGTGCCAGCAGTTTACGGCTAGGGGGGGTTAGCACAGATACGCAGTATTTT.